This entry lists 32 T cell receptor beta chains sequenced from one sample in a study of OX40 agonist ivuxolimab in advanced cancers. Repertoires were generated with immunoSEQ multiplex PCR, while TCRdb's copy carries only in-frame clones and drops some. The table includes about 73,000 clones, about nine tenths detected once. Sample: CD4+ or CD8+ T cells sorted from blood, taken in a trial of the OX40 agonist ivuxolimab. The receptors were gathered from an adult with an advanced solid tumor such as melanoma, head and neck, liver or kidney cancer.

This sequence joins TRBV19 and TRBJ1-1, with D tentatively TRBD1 (5 bases). The CDR3 sequence is 13 residues long. V lost 3 bases and J lost 4, with 9 bases in between. Germline CDR1 reads LNHDA; CDR2 reads SQIVND (reference sequence). CDR3 DNA sequence: TGTGCCAGTAGTATTGGGGCGTCCACTGAAGCTTTCTTT. Translated: CASSIGASTEAFF.

The chain uses TRBV11-2 and TRBJ2-1; D is uncertain. Trimming took off 10 bases at V and 6 bases at J, with 16 bases between the two ends. The CDR3 runs 13 residues. The germline V gene encodes CDR1 SGHAT and CDR2 FQNNGV. CDR3 DNA sequence: TGTGCCATACTAAGAACGGATTCCAATGAGCAGTTCTTC. Its translation is CAILRTDSNEQFF.

The chain recombines TRBV19 with TRBJ1-5; D not resolved. The V gene's germline CDR1 is LNHDA and CDR2 SQIVND (reference sequence). This CDR3 is built from 11 residues. Trimming left V 9 bases short and J 5 bases short, with 8 bases between. CDR3 in DNA: TGTGCCAGCGGTTTTTATCAGCCCCAGCATTTT. Residues: CASGFYQPQHF.

The J gene is TRBJ2-1, the V gene TRBV6-5; D tentatively reads TRBD1 or TRBD2 (5 bases each). The V gene's germline CDR1 is MNHEY and CDR2 SVGAGI. The CDR3 contains 14 residues. V was trimmed by 6 bases and J by 7 bases, leaving 16 bases between them. CDR3 sequence (DNA): TGTGCCAGCAGCCCCACTCGGGGCACGAATGAGCAGTTCTTC. Translated, it gives CASSPTRGTNEQFF.

V gene TRBV14 combines with J gene TRBJ2-7; perhaps TRBD2 as D (6 bases). Trimming stripped 8 bases from V and 3 bases from J, with 11 bases between. The CDR3 is 12 residues long. The germline V gene has CDR1 SGHDN and CDR2 FVKESK. CDR3 DNA: TGTGCCAGCGCGGGGCACCTCTACGAGCAGTACTTC. Protein product: CASAGHLYEQYF.

The chain carries TRBV27 and TRBJ1-2, with 7 positions matching TRBD1. CDR1 MNHEY and CDR2 SMNVEV come from the germline V gene (reference sequence). The V and J ends lost 8 bases and 2 bases, in that order; junction bases with no gene match: 11. This CDR3 spans 15 amino acids. The CDR3 loop is CASGLSAGGNYGYTF. Here the CDR3 DNA reads TGTGCCAGCGGACTATCGGCAGGGGGGAACTATGGCTACACCTTC.

This chain links TRBV4-1 with TRBJ2-2; 10 bases are a match to TRBD1. This CDR3 has 16 amino acids. The germline CDR1 and CDR2 sequences are MGHRA and YSYEKL. The ends lost 4 bases at V and 5 bases at J; junction bases unmatched: 7. CDR3 sequence reads: CASSPPGQGITGELFF. CDR3 DNA sequence: TGCGCCAGCAGCCCCCCGGGACAGGGGATTACCGGGGAGCTGTTTTTT.

This rearrangement joins TRBV29-1 to TRBJ2-1, with D uncertain. Germline V lookup: CDR1 SQVTM, CDR2 ANQGSEA. The CDR3 loop spans 13 amino acids. V lost 0 bases and J lost 4, with 7 bases in between. CDR3 in amino acids: CSVEEEAYNEQFF. In DNA, the CDR3 is TGCAGCGTTGAAGAAGAGGCATACAATGAGCAGTTCTTC.

The rearrangement uses TRBV5-4 and TRBJ2-3; TRBD2 aligns across 8 bases. The CDR3 totals 16 residues. Germline loops: CDR1 SGHNT, CDR2 YYREEE (reference sequence). V lost 0 bases to trimming and J lost 4 bases; unmatched junction nucleotides: 7. CDR3 sequence reads: CASSLGPGLEADTQYF. In DNA form, the CDR3 reads TGTGCCAGCAGCTTGGGGCCGGGACTAGAGGCAGATACGCAGTATTTT.

The V call is TRBV11-3, the J call TRBJ1-1, with 9 positions matching TRBD1. The CDR3 runs to 13 residues. Germline values: CDR1 SGHNT, CDR2 YENEEA. The V segment lost 5 bases and the J segment 8 bases; nucleotides outside the gene matches: 6. CDR3 in DNA: TGTGCCAGCAGCACGGGACAGGGTATGGAAGCTTTCTTT. Translating gives CASSTGQGMEAFF.

This clone was found once. The chain joins TRBV27 to TRBJ2-1; D might be TRBD2 (6 bases). This CDR3 is 14 amino acids long. V gave up 6 bases and J gave up 9 bases, with 18 bases separating them. Germline V gene data show CDR1 as MNHEY and CDR2 as SMNVEV (reference sequence). The CDR3 nucleotides are TGTGCCAGCAGCCTGGTCGGGAGCTTAGGTGAGCAGTTCTTC. Translated, it gives CASSLVGSLGEQFF.

The chain employs TRBV15 and TRBJ2-5, with D possibly matching TRBD1 (7 bases). The CDR3 covers 17 residues. The germline gives CDR1 LNHNV, CDR2 YYDKDF (reference sequence). V dropped 2 bases and J dropped 2 bases, with 18 bases sitting between them. CDR3 protein: CATSRYRGLGLQETQYF. CDR3 DNA: TGTGCCACCAGCAGATACAGGGGACTGGGGCTACAAGAGACCCAGTACTTC.

The chain recombines TRBV12-5 with TRBJ2-7; 9 bases map to TRBD2. Germline V gene data show CDR1 as LGHNT and CDR2 as FRNRAP. V lost 10 bases and J lost 4; bases outside the gene matches: 11. The CDR3 is 14 residues long. The CDR3 nucleotides are TGTGCTACCGGAGTTAGCGGGGGACGTTACGAGCAGTACTTC. Amino acids: CATGVSGGRYEQYF.

J is TRBJ2-1 and V is TRBV7-9; D unresolved. Germline V lookup: CDR1 SEHNR, CDR2 FQNEAQ (reference sequence). The CDR3 has 17 amino acids. With 4 bases removed from V and 3 bases from J, the gap between germline ends came to 19 bases. The CDR3 loop is CASSSSGSVAFYNEQFF. For the CDR3, the DNA is TGTGCCAGCAGCTCCAGTGGTTCGGTAGCATTCTACAATGAGCAGTTCTTC.

The chain is built from TRBV19 and TRBJ1-1, with D uncertain. This CDR3 has 12 amino acids. Between the trimmed V and J ends, which lost 5 bases and 2 bases, there was a span of 6 bases. CDR1 and CDR2 (germline): LNHDA, SQIVND (reference sequence). The CDR3 DNA reads as TGTGCCAGTAGTTTCCCTAACACTGAAGCTTTCTTT. Protein: CASSFPNTEAFF. Full variable domain (rest looked up from reference TRBV19 and TRBJ1-1): DGGITQSPKYLFRKEGQNVTLSCEQNLNHDAMYWYRQDPGQGLRLIYYSQIVNDFQKGDIAEGYSVSREKKESFPLTVTSAQKNPTAFYLCASSFPNTEAFFGQGTRLTVV.

The chain employs TRBV7-9 and TRBJ1-1; D possibly corresponds to TRBD1 (5 bases). V was pared by 6 bases and J by 0 bases, with 23 bases between. Germline V gives CDR1 SEHNR, CDR2 FQNEAQ (reference sequence). The CDR3 runs 18 residues. CDR3 amino acids: CASSPSRQGFSMNTEAFF. In DNA form, the CDR3 reads TGTGCCAGCAGTCCTTCAAGGCAGGGTTTTTCTATGAACACTGAAGCTTTCTTT.

The CDR3 DNA sequence: TGTGCCTGGACCACAGGGGGAGTAGATGGCTACACCTTC. Protein: CAWTTGGVDGYTF. The chain couples TRBV30 to TRBJ1-2, with 8 positions matching TRBD1. CDR1 and CDR2 from the germline V gene are GTSNPN and SVGIG (reference sequence). V lost 4 bases, J lost 6 bases, and 7 bases stayed unmatched. The length of the CDR3 is 13 residues.

This sequence joins TRBV28 and TRBJ1-3; 7 positions agree with TRBD1. The ends lost 8 bases at V and 3 bases at J; junction bases unmatched: 13. The CDR3 extends over 16 amino acids. Germline V gene data show CDR1 as MDHEN and CDR2 as SYDVKM. Here the CDR3 reads CASGSGQKGDGNTIYF. Written as DNA, the CDR3 is TGTGCCAGCGGGTCGGGACAGAAGGGCGATGGAAACACCATATATTTT.

This chain joins TRBV18 and TRBJ2-5; D unclear. The J call may be mistaken, given a closer DNA end match to TRBJ2-7. The CDR3 is 14 residues long. Germline lookup yields CDR1 KGHSH and CDR2 LQKENI. CDR3 DNA: TGTGCCAGCTCACCACCGATCCTGAGCTACGAGCAGTACTTC. Translation: CASSPPILSYEQYF.

This chain uses TRBV7-6 with TRBJ1-2, with D perhaps matching TRBD1 (5 bases). Trimming took 5 bases from V and 8 from J, leaving 15 bases between them. CDR1 is SGHVS, CDR2 FNYEAQ, per germline. The CDR3 extends over 13 amino acids. The CDR3 spells CASSLGPGTGYTF. CDR3 sequence (DNA): TGTGCCAGCAGCCTGGGTCCAGGGACCGGCTACACCTTC.

The chain joins TRBV15 to TRBJ2-7, with D hard to call. The V end was cut by 1 base, the J end by 6 bases, with 10 bases between. This CDR3 has 13 amino acids. Per germline, CDR1 LNHNV and CDR2 YYDKDF (reference sequence). Written as DNA, the CDR3 is TGTGCCACCAGCAGAGGGAAAGGGCTCGAGCAGTACTTC. The encoded protein is CATSRGKGLEQYF.

Only a few counts were recorded for this clone. This rearrangement joins TRBV29-1 to TRBJ2-1; 10 bases are a match to TRBD1. The V gene end was trimmed by 3 bases and the J gene end by 0 bases; junction bases not matched to a gene: 5. This CDR3 contains 16 residues. The germline V gene has CDR1 SQVTM and CDR2 ANQGSEA. The CDR3 coding sequence is TGCAGCGTTGAGACGGGACAGGGGCGCTCCTACAATGAGCAGTTCTTC. It encodes CSVETGQGRSYNEQFF.

The chain uses TRBV5-1 and TRBJ2-7, with D maybe TRBD1 (5 bases). The CDR3 has 13 residues. Germline V lookup: CDR1 SGHRS, CDR2 YFSETQ. With 4 bases removed from V and 0 bases from J, the gap between germline ends came to 8 bases. CDR3 amino acids: CASSETASYEQYF. DNA of the CDR3: TGCGCCAGCAGCGAGACAGCCTCCTACGAGCAGTACTTC. Drawing the rest from reference TRBV5-1 and TRBJ2-7, the complete variable domain is KAGVTQTPRYLIKTRGQQVTLSCSPISGHRSVSWYQQTPGQGLQFLFEYFSETQRNKGNFPGRFSGRQFSNSRSEMNVSTLELGDSALYLCASSETASYEQYFGPGTRLTVT.

The chain is built from TRBV21-1 and TRBJ2-7; TRBD2, the table's D call, lacks a check against the DNA. TRBV21-1 is a listed pseudogene. This CDR3 comprises 15 residues. The CDR3 nucleotides read TGTGCCAGCAGCTATCCAAACTCCGGACTATTCGAGCAGTACTTC. Translating gives CASSYPNSGLFEQYF.

The rearrangement joins TRBV5-1 to TRBJ2-7; 8 bases align to TRBD1. Germline V gene lookup returns CDR1 SGHRS and CDR2 YFSETQ. Germline trimming cut 4 bases from V and 4 bases from J; bases unmatched to any gene: 13. There are 16 residues in the CDR3. The chain's CDR3 is CASSLGQGLMQYEQYF. The CDR3 bases are TGCGCCAGCAGCCTAGGACAGGGACTGATGCAATACGAGCAGTACTTC.

This rearrangement joins TRBV27 to TRBJ1-5, with TRBD1 identical over 7 bases. Germline lookup yields CDR1 MNHEY and CDR2 SMNVEV (reference sequence). J was trimmed by 4 bases and V by 5 bases; bases with no gene match: 8. CDR3 length equals 15 residues. The CDR3 DNA reads as TGTGCCAGCAGTCTCGCCACAGGGGCGAATCAGCCCCAGCATTTT. It specifies CASSLATGANQPQHF.

The rearrangement links TRBV27 to TRBJ1-1, with D perhaps TRBD1 (5 bases). Germline CDR1 reads MNHEY; CDR2 reads SMNVEV (reference sequence). The CDR3 is 13 residues long. Trimming cost V 5 bases and J 0 bases, with 7 bases left between them. DNA for the CDR3: TGTGCCAGCAGTGCGACAGTGAACACTGAAGCTTTCTTT. Its protein is CASSATVNTEAFF.

V and J are TRBV28 and TRBJ2-7; tentative D call: TRBD2 (6 bases). The CDR3 spans 14 residues. The germline gives CDR1 MDHEN, CDR2 SYDVKM. Trimming cost V 6 bases and J 2 bases, with 14 bases left between them. CDR3 nucleotide sequence: TGTGCCAGCAGCCAGTCGGGAGAGACCTACGAGCAGTACTTC. Its translation is CASSQSGETYEQYF.

The V call is TRBV11-2, the J call TRBJ1-1; a weak D match, TRBD1 (5 bases). V was cut by 4 bases and J by 5 bases, with 11 bases left in between. Per the germline V gene, CDR1 is SGHAT and CDR2 is FQNNGV. The CDR3 extends over 13 amino acids. DNA of the CDR3: TGTGCCAGCAGCTCGGACGGGGGGACTGAAGCTTTCTTT. Its protein product is CASSSDGGTEAFF. Drawing the rest from reference TRBV11-2 and TRBJ1-1, the complete variable domain is EAGVAQSPRYKIIEKRQSVAFWCNPISGHATLYWYQQILGQGPKLLIQFQNNGVVDDSQLPKDRFSAERLKGVDSTLKIQPAKLEDSAVYLCASSSDGGTEAFFGQGTRLTVV.

This chain joins TRBV7-2 and TRBJ2-7; TRBD2 agrees at 12 bases. The CDR3 totals 17 residues. V lost 6 bases and J lost 3; bases outside the gene matches: 12. Per germline, CDR1 SGHTA and CDR2 FQGNSA. CDR3 in amino acids: CASRPITGLAGNYEQYF. Written as DNA, the CDR3 is TGTGCCAGCAGACCGATCACAGGACTAGCGGGGAACTACGAGCAGTACTTC.

This sequence joins TRBV28 and TRBJ2-5, with 7 bases that match TRBD1. TRBJ2-7 explains the end of the DNA better; the J call may be wrong. The CDR3 sequence is 14 residues long. Germline V CDR1 and CDR2: MDHEN, SYDVKM. This chain's CDR3 is CASSFPGQNYEQYF. CDR3 sequence (DNA): TGTGCCAGCAGTTTCCCGGGACAGAACTACGAGCAGTACTTC.

The rearrangement links TRBV9 to TRBJ2-2, with 7 bases lining up with TRBD1. Germline V CDR1 and CDR2: SGDLS, YYNGEE. The CDR3 has 12 amino acids. After removal of 3 bases from V and 9 bases from J, the junction contained 2 bases not matched to a gene. The CDR3 is CASSGQGWELFF. The CDR3 DNA reads TGTGCCAGCAGCGGACAGGGATGGGAGCTGTTTTTT.